The rows below give T cell receptor beta chains drawn from one sample of a study of shared clonotypes between healthy human individuals. Repertoires were generated with immunoSEQ multiplex PCR, while TCRdb's copy carries only in-frame clones and drops some. This sample yields fewer than 600,000 clones, of which roughly 78% are seen a single time; around 13% belongs to the top ten. Sequenced sample: PBMCs. The receptors come from a middle-aged woman in good health. Some clones in this sample may be carry-over from other donors' samples. CDR3s include the opening cysteine and the closing phenylalanine or tryptophan. The order of the fields is V gene, CDR3 length, J gene, clone size, D gene, CDR3 protein, CDR3 DNA. D genes are given only for firm matches. Not every row has a clone size; where given, it reads once, few, many or a size class.

TRBV7-9,17,TRBJ2-6,NA,NA,CASSLAGLSSGANVLTF,TGTGCCAGCAGCTTAGCGGGGCTCAGCTCTGGGGCCAACGTCCTGACTTTC
TRBV2,20,TRBJ2-3,NA,TRBD2,CASSEALLRTSGRFPDTQYF,TGTGCCAGCAGTGAAGCGCTTCTCCGGACTAGCGGGAGATTCCCAGATACGCAGTATTTT
TRBV11-2,14,TRBJ2-3,once,NA,CASSLWGTSDTQYF,TGTGCCAGCAGCCTTTGGGGGACTTCAGATACGCAGTATTTT
TRBV7-3,16,TRBJ2-3,NA,TRBD2,CASSLGSGRAGDTQYF,TGTGCCAGCAGCTTGGGTAGCGGGAGGGCTGGAGATACGCAGTATTTT
TRBV7-8,17,TRBJ1-2,NA,TRBD1,CASSTDRGRGEGGGYTF,TGTGCCAGCAGCACAGACAGGGGGCGCGGCGAGGGTGGAGGCTACACCTTC
TRBV9,16,TRBJ2-2,once,TRBD2,CASSVVGEGRTGELFF,TGTGCCAGCAGCGTAGTAGGGGAGGGACGTACTGGGGAGCTGTTTTTT
TRBV7-2,15,TRBJ2-7,NA,NA,CASSPGRDRPYEQYF,TGTGCCAGCAGCCCAGGTCGGGACCGACCCTACGAGCAGTACTTC
TRBV6-1,15,TRBJ2-7,NA,TRBD1,CASSVTQGTPYEQYF,TGTGCCAGCAGTGTTACACAGGGGACCCCCTACGAGCAGTACTTC
TRBV7-9,15,TRBJ1-4,NA,TRBD1,CASSSRTGANEKLFF,TGTGCCAGCAGCTCCCGGACAGGGGCTAATGAAAAACTGTTTTTT
TRBV6-6,16,TRBJ2-7,NA,TRBD1,CASSYSPPGQAYEQYF,TGTGCCAGCAGTTACTCCCCCCCCGGACAGGCCTACGAGCAGTACTTC
TRBV19,15,TRBJ2-1,NA,TRBD2,CASSIRASGRREQFF,TGTGCCAGTAGTATTCGGGCTAGCGGGAGAAGGGAGCAGTTCTTC
TRBV30,13,TRBJ1-5,few,NA,CAWSAGSNQPQHF,TGTGCCTGGAGTGCGGGAAGCAATCAGCCCCAGCATTTT
TRBV28,14,TRBJ1-6,NA,TRBD1,CASSLWDRNSPLHF,TGTGCCAGCAGTTTGTGGGACAGGAATTCACCCCTCCACTTT
TRBV9,16,TRBJ2-3,once,TRBD2,CASSVWEGQSTDTQYF,TGTGCCAGCAGCGTGTGGGAGGGTCAAAGCACAGATACGCAGTATTTT
TRBV19,17,TRBJ1-1,NA,NA,CASSIFAGQGTATEAFF,TGTGCCAGTAGTATATTTGCTGGACAAGGCACAGCCACTGAAGCTTTCTTT
TRBV28,11,TRBJ2-7,NA,NA,CASSSPYEQYF,TGTGCCAGCAGTTCGCCCTACGAGCAGTACTTC
TRBV6-1,14,TRBJ1-5,NA,NA,CASSEAGSNQPQHF,TGTGCCAGCAGTGAAGCGGGGAGCAATCAGCCCCAGCATTTT
TRBV25-1,16,TRBJ2-1,NA,TRBD2,CASSESRGSVGGEQFF,TGTGCCAGCAGTGAATCCCGCGGGAGCGTCGGCGGTGAGCAGTTCTTC
TRBV5-1,15,TRBJ2-1,NA,TRBD2,CASSAGLAHDNEQFF,TGCGCCAGCAGCGCGGGACTAGCTCATGACAATGAGCAGTTCTTC
TRBV27,14,TRBJ1-5,NA,NA,CASSLSGDNQPQHF,TGTGCCAGCAGTTTATCAGGGGACAATCAGCCCCAGCATTTT
TRBV18,14,TRBJ2-7,NA,NA,CASSPRGGSYEQYF,TGTGCCAGCTCACCAAGGGGAGGCTCCTACGAGCAGTACTTC
TRBV7-6,16,TRBJ2-3,many,TRBD2,CASSLAASGFTDTQYF,TGTGCCAGCAGCTTAGCAGCTAGCGGATTCACAGATACGCAGTATTTT
TRBV19,14,TRBJ1-2,NA,NA,CASSNQGTNYGYTF,TGTGCCAGTAGTAACCAGGGGACGAACTATGGCTACACCTTC
TRBV9,15,TRBJ2-1,NA,TRBD2,CASTPGLAGLNEQFF,TGTGCCAGCACCCCGGGACTAGCGGGATTGAATGAGCAGTTCTTC
TRBV5-1,17,TRBJ2-7,NA,TRBD2,CASSQGVAGGGTYEQYF,TGCGCCAGCAGCCAGGGGGTAGCGGGAGGTGGGACTTACGAGCAGTACTTC